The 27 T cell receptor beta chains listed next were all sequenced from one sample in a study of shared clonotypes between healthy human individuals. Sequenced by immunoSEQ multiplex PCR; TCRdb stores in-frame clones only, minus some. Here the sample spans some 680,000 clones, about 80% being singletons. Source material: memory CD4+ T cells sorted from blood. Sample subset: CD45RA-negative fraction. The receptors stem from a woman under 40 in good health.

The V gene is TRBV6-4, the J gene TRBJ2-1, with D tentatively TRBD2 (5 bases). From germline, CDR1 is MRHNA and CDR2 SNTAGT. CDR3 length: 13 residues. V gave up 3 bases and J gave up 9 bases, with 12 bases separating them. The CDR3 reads CASSEAGVGEQFF. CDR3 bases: TGTGCCAGCAGTGAGGCGGGTGTAGGTGAGCAGTTCTTC.

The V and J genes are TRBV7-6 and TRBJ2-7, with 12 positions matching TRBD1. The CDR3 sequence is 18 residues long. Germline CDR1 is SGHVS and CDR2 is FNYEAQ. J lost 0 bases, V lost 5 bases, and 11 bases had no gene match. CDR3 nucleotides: TGTGCCAGCAGCCGGTCCGGGACAGGGGGCGGATACTCCTACGAGCAGTACTTC. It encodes CASSRSGTGGGYSYEQYF.

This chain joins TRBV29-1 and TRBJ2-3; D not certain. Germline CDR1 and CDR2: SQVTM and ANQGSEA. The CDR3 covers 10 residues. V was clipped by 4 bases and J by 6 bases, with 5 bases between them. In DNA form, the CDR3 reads TGCAGCGTTGTTTGGGATACGCAGTATTTT. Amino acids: CSVVWDTQYF.

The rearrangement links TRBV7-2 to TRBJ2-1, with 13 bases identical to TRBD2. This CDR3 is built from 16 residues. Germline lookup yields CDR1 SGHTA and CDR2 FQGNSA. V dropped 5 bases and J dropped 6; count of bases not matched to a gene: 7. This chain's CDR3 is CASSLRLAGGPNEQFF. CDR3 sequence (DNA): TGTGCCAGCAGCCTCCGACTAGCGGGAGGCCCCAATGAGCAGTTCTTC.

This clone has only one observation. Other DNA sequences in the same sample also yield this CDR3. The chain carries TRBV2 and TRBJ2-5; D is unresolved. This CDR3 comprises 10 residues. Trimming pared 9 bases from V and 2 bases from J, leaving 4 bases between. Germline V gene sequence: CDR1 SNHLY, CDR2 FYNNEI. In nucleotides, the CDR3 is TGTGCCAGTCTGCAAGAGACCCAGTACTTC. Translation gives CASLQETQYF. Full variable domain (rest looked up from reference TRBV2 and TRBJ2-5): EPEVTQTPSHQVTQMGQEVILRCVPISNHLYFYWYRQILGQKVEFLVSFYNNEISEKSEIFDDQFSVERPDGSNFTLKIRSTKLEDSAMYFCASLQETQYFGPGTRLLVL.

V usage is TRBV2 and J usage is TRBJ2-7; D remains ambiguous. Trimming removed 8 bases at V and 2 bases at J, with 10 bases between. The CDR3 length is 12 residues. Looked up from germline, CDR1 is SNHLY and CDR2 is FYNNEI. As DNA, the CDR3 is TGTGCCAGCTCCGTGTCACCCTACGAGCAGTACTTC. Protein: CASSVSPYEQYF.

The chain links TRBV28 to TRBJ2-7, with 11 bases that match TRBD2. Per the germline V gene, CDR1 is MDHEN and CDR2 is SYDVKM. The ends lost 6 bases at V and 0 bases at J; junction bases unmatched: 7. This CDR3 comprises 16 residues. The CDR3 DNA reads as TGTGCCAGCAGAGGGGGGACTAGCGGTAACTCCTACGAGCAGTACTTC. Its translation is CASRGGTSGNSYEQYF.

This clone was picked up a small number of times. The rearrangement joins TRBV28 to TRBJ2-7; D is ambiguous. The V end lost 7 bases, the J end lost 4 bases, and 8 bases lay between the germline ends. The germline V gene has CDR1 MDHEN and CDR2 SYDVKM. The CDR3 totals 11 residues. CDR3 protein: CASTDGYEQYF. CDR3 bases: TGTGCCAGCACTGACGGATACGAGCAGTACTTC.

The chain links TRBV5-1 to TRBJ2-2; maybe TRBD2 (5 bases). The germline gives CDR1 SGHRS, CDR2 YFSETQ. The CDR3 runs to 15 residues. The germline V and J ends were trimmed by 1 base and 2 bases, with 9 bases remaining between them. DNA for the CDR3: TGCGCCAGCAGCTTGAGAGGGATTAACACCGGGGAGCTGTTTTTT. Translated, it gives CASSLRGINTGELFF. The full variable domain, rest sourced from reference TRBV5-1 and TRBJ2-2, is KAGVTQTPRYLIKTRGQQVTLSCSPISGHRSVSWYQQTPGQGLQFLFEYFSETQRNKGNFPGRFSGRQFSNSRSEMNVSTLELGDSALYLCASSLRGINTGELFFGEGSRLTVL.

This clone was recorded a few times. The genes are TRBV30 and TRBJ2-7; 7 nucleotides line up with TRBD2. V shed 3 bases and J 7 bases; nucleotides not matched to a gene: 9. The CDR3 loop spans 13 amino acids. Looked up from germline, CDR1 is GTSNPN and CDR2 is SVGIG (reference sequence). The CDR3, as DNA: TGTGCCTGGAGACGCGGGAGCGAAGATGAGCAGTACTTC. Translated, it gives CAWRRGSEDEQYF.

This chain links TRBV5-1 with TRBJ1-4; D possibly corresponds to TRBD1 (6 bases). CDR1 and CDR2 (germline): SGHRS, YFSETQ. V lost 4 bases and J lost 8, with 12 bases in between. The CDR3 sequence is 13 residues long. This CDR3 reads CASSRGAREKLFF. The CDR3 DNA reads TGCGCCAGCAGCAGGGGGGCGCGGGAAAAACTGTTTTTT.

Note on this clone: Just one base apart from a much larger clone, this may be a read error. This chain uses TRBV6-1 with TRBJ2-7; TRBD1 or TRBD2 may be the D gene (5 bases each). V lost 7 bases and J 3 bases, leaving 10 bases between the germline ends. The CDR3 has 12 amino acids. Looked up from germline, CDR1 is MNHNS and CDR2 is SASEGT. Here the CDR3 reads CASTRGLYEQYF. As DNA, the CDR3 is TGTGCCAGCACCCGGGGCCTCTACGAGCAGTACTTC.

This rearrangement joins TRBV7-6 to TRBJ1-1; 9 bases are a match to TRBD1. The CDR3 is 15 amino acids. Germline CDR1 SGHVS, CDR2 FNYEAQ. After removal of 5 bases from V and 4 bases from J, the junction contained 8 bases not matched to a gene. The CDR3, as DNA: TGTGCCAGCAGCGCGCAGCTACAGGGGGCCACTGAAGCTTTCTTT. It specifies CASSAQLQGATEAFF.

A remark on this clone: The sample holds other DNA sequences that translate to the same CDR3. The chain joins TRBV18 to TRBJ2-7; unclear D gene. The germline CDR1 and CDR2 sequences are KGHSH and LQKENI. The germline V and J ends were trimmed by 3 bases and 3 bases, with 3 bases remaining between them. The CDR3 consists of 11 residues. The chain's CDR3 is CASSPGYEQYF. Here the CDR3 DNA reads TGTGCCAGCTCACCGGGCTACGAGCAGTACTTC.

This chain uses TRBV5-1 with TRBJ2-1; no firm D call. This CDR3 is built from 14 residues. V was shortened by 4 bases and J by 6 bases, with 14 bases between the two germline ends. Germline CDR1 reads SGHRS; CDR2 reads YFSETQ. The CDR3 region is CASSRLGPFNEQFF. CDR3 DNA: TGCGCCAGCAGCAGACTCGGGCCCTTCAATGAGCAGTTCTTC.

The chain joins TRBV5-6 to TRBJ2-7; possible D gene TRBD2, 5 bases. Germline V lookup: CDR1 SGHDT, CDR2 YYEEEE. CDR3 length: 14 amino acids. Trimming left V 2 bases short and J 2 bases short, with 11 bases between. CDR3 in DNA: TGTGCCAGCAGCTTTTCCGGGGTCCCCTACGAGCAGTACTTC. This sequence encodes CASSFSGVPYEQYF. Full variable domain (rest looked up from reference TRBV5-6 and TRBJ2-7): DAGVTQSPTHLIKTRGQQVTLRCSPKSGHDTVSWYQQALGQGPQFIFQYYEEEERQRGNFPDRFSGHQFPNYSSELNVNALLLGDSALYLCASSFSGVPYEQYFGPGTRLTVT.

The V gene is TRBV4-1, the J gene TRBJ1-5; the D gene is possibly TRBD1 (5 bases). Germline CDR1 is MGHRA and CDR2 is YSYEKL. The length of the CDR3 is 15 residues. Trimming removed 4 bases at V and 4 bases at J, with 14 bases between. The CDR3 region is CASSRFRDPNQPQHF. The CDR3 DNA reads TGCGCCAGCAGCCGGTTCAGGGACCCGAATCAGCCCCAGCATTTT.

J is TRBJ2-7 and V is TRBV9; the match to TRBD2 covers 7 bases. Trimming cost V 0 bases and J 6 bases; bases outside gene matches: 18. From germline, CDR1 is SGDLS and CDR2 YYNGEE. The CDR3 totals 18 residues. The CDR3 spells CASSVGLARPGEYAEQYF. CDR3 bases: TGTGCCAGCAGCGTAGGACTAGCCCGGCCGGGGGAGTATGCCGAGCAGTACTTC. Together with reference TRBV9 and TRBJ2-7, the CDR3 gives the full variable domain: DSGVTQTPKHLITATGQRVTLRCSPRSGDLSVYWYQQSLDQGLQFLIQYYNGEERAKGNILERFSAQQFPDLHSELNLSSLELGDSALYFCASSVGLARPGEYAEQYFGPGTRLTVT.

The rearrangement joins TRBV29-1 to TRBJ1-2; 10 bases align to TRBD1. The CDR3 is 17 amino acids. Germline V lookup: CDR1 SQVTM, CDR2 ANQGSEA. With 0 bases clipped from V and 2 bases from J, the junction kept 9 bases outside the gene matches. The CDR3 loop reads CSVEDPGTGAANYGYTF. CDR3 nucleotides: TGCAGCGTTGAAGATCCCGGGACAGGGGCTGCCAACTATGGCTACACCTTC.

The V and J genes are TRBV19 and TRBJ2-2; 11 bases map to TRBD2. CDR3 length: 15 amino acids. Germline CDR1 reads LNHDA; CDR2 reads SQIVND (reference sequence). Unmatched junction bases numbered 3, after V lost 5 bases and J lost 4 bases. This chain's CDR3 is CASSELAGGTGELFF. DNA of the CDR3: TGTGCCAGTAGTGAGCTAGCGGGAGGCACCGGGGAGCTGTTTTTT.

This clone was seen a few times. CDR3 protein: CASSMGDYSYEQYF. The DNA of the CDR3 is TGTGCCAGTAGTATGGGGGACTACTCCTACGAGCAGTACTTC. The chain employs TRBV19 and TRBJ2-7; 7 bases map to TRBD2. Germline-derived CDR1 and CDR2 are LNHDA and SQIVND (reference sequence). V shed 3 bases, J shed 0 bases, and the junction held 2 bases outside the gene matches. The CDR3 loop spans 14 amino acids.

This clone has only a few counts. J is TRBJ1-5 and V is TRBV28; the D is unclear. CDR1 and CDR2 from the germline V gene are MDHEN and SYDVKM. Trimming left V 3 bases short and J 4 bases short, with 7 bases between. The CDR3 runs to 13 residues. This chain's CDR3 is CASSFSNNQPQHF. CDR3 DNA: TGTGCCAGCAGTTTTTCGAATAATCAGCCCCAGCATTTT.

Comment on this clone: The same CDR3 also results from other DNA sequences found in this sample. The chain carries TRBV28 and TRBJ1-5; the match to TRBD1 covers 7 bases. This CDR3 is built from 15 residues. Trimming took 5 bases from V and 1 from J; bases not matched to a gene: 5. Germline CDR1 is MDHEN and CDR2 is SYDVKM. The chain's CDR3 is CASSDQGVSNQPQHF. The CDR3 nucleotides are TGTGCCAGCAGTGATCAGGGGGTAAGCAATCAGCCCCAGCATTTT.

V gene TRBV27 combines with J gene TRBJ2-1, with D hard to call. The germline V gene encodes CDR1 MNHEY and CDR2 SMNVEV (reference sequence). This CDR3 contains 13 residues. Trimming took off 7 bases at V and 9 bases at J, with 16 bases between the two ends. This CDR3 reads CASTLILSGEQFF. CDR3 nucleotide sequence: TGTGCCAGCACCCTTATTCTTTCGGGTGAGCAGTTCTTC.

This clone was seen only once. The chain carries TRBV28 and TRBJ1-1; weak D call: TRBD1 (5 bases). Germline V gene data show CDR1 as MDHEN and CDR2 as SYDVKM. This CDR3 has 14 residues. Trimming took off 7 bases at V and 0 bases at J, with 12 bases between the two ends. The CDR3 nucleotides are TGTGCCAGCACCCTAGCGACAGTGAACACTGAAGCTTTCTTT. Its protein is CASTLATVNTEAFF.

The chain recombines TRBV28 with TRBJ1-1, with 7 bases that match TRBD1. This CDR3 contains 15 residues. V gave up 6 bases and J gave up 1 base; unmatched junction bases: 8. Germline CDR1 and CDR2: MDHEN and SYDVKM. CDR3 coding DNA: TGTGCCAGCAGGGAGAACAGGGGTGGGAACACTGAAGCTTTCTTT. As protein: CASRENRGGNTEAFF.

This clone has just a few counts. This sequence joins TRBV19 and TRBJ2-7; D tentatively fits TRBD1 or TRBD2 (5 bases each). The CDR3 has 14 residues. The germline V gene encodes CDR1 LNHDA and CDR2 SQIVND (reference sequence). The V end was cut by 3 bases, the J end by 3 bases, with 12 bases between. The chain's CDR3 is CASSMGGTIYEQYF. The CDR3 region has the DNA TGTGCCAGTAGTATGGGTGGGACGATCTACGAGCAGTACTTC.